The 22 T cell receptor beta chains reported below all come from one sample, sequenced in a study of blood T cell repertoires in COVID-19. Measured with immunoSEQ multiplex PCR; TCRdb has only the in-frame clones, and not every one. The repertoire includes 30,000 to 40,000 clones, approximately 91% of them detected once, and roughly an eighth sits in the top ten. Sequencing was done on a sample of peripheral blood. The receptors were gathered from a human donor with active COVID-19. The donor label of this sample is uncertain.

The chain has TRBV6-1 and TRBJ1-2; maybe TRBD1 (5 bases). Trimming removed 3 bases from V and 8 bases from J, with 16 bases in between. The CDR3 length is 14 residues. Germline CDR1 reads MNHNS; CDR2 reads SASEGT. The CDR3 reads CASSEPLQGWGYTF. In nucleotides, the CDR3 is TGTGCCAGCAGTGAGCCCCTCCAGGGATGGGGCTACACCTTC.

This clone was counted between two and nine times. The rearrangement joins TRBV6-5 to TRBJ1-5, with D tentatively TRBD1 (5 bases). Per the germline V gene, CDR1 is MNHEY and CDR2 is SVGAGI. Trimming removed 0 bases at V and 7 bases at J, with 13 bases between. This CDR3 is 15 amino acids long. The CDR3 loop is CASSYSNGAGQPQHF. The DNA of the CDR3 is TGTGCCAGCAGTTACTCGAATGGGGCAGGGCAGCCCCAGCATTTT.

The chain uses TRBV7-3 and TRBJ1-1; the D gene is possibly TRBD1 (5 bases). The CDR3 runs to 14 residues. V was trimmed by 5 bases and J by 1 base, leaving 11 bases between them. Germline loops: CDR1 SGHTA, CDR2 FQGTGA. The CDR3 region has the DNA TGTGCCAGCAGCCTCGGACACGGGAACACTGAAGCTTTCTTT. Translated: CASSLGHGNTEAFF.

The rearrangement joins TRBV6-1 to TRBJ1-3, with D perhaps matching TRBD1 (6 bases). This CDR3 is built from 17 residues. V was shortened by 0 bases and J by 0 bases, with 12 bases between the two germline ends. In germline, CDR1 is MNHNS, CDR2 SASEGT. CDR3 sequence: CASSEAGGGGSGNTIYF. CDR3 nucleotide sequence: TGTGCCAGCAGTGAAGCGGGGGGAGGGGGCTCTGGAAACACCATATATTTT.

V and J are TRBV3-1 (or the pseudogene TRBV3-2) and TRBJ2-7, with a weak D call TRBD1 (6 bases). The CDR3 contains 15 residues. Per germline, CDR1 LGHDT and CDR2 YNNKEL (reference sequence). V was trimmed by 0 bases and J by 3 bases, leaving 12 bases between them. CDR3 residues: CASSQDFTGRYEQYF. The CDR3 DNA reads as TGTGCCAGCAGCCAAGATTTTACAGGGCGCTACGAGCAGTACTTC.

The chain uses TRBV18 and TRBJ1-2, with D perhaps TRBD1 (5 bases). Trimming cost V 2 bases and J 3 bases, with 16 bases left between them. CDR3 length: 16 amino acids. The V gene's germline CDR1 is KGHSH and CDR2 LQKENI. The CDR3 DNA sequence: TGTGCCAGCTCACCAGTTCTAGGGGTTGGTTACTATGGCTACACCTTC. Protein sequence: CASSPVLGVGYYGYTF.

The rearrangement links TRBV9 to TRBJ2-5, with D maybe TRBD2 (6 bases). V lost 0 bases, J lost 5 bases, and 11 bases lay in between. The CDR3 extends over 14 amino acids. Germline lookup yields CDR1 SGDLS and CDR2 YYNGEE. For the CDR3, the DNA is TGTGCCAGCAGCGTAGTGGAGGGATCGGAGACCCAGTACTTC. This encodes CASSVVEGSETQYF.

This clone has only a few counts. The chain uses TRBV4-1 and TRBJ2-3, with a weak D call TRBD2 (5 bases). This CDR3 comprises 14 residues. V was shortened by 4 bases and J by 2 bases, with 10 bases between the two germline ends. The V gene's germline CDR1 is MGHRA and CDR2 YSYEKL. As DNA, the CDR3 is TGCGCCAGCAGCCGGAGCGGCTACACAGATACGCAGTATTTT. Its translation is CASSRSGYTDTQYF.

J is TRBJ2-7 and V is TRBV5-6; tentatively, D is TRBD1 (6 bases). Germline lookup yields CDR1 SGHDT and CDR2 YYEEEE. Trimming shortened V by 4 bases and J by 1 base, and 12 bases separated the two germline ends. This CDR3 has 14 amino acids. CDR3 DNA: TGTGCCAGCAGCGCTCACAGGGTTTCCTACGAGCAGTACTTC. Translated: CASSAHRVSYEQYF.

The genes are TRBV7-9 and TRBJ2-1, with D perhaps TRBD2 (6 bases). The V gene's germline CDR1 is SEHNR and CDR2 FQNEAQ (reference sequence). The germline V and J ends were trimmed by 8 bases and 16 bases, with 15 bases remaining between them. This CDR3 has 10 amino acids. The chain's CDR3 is CASPDYPPFF. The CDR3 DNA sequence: TGTGCCAGCCCGGACTACCCGCCTTTCTTC.

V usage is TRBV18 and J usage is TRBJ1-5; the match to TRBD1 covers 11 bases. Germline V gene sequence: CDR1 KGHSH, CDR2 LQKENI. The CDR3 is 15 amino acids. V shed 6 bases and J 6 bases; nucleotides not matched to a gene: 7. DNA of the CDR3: TGTGCCAGCTCGGAAGGGACAGGGGGTAGTCAGCCCCAGCATTTT. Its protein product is CASSEGTGGSQPQHF.

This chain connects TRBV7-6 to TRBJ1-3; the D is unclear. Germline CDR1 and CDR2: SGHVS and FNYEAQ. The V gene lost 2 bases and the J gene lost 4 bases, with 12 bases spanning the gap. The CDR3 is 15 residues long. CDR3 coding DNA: TGTGCCAGCAGCTTATTCGCGGGGAGGGGAAACACCATATATTTT. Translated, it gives CASSLFAGRGNTIYF.

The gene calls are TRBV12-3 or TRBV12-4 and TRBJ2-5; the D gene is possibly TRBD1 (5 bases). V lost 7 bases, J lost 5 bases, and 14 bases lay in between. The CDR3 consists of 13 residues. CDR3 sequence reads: CASTRARAETQYF. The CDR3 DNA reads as TGTGCCAGCACCCGAGCCAGGGCGGAGACCCAGTACTTC.

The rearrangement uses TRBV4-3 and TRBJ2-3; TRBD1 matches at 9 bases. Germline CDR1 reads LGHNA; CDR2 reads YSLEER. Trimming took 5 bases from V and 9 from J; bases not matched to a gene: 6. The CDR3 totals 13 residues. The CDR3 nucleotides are TGCGCCAGCAGCACCCGGACAGGGGACACGCAGTATTTT. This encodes CASSTRTGDTQYF.

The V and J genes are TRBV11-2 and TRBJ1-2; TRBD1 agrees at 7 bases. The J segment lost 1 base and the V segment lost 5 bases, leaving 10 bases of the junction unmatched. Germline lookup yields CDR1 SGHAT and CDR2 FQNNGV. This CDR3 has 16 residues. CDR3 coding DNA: TGTGCCAGCAGCCCCGCGAGGGGGCGAATTAACTATGGCTACACCTTC. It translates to CASSPARGRINYGYTF.

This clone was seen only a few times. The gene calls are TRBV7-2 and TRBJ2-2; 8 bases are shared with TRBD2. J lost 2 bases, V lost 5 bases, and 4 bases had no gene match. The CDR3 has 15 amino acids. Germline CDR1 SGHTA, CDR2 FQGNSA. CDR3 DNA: TGTGCCAGCAGCATGACTAGCGCTAACACCGGGGAGCTGTTTTTT. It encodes CASSMTSANTGELFF.

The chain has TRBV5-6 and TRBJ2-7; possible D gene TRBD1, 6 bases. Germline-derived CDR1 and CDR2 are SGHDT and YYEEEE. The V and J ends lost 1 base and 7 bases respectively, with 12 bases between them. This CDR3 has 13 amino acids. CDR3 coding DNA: TGTGCCAGCAGCTTGTACAGGGCTACGGAGCAGTACTTC. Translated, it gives CASSLYRATEQYF.

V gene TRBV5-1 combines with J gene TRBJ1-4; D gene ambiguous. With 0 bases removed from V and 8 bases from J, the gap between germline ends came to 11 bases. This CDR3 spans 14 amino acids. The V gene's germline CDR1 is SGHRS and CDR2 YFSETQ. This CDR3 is CASSLGGGREKLFF. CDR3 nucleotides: TGCGCCAGCAGCTTGGGAGGTGGTCGGGAAAAACTGTTTTTT.

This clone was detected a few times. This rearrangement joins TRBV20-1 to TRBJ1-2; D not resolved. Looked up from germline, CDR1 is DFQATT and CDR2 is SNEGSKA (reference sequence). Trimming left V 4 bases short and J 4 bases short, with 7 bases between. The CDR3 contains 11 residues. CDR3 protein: CSATAGYGYTF. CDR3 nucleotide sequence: TGCAGTGCTACCGCCGGCTATGGCTACACCTTC.

The chain's CDR3 is CASSFRRLGQGNYGYTF. CDR3 coding DNA: TGCGCCAGCAGCTTCCGACGATTGGGACAGGGGAACTATGGCTACACCTTC. The chain uses TRBV5-1 and TRBJ1-2; 10 bases are shared with TRBD1. Looked up from germline, CDR1 is SGHRS and CDR2 is YFSETQ. V lost 2 bases to trimming and J lost 2 bases; unmatched junction nucleotides: 9. The length of the CDR3 is 17 residues.

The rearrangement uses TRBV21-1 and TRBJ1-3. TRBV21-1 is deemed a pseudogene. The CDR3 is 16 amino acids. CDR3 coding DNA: TGTGCCAGCAGCAAACGGGCGGGGGTTCTGGGAAACACCATATATTTT. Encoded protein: CASSKRAGVLGNTIYF.

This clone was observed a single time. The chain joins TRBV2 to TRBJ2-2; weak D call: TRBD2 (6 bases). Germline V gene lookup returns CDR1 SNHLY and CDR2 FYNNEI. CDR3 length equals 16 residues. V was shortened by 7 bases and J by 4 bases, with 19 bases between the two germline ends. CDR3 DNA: TGTGCCAGCAAGTCCGACGCGGGACTGCGCACCGGGGAGCTGTTTTTT. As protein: CASKSDAGLRTGELFF.